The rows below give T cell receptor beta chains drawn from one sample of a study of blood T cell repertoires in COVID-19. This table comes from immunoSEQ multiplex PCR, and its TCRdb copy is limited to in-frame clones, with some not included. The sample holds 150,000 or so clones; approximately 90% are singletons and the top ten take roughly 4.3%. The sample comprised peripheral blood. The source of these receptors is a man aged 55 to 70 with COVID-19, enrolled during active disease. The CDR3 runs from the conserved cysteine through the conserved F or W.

CASRDRSGGFTIYF	TRBJ1-3	TRBV6-6
CASSLGGGGNTQYF	TRBJ2-3	TRBV5-4
CSVEAERGPRNIQYF	TRBJ2-4	TRBV29-1
CASSLNAGGLNEQFF	TRBJ2-1	TRBV7-2
CASSPGTGSVDEAFF	TRBJ1-1	TRBV18
CAMTNRQFSGYGYTF	TRBJ1-2	TRBV10-3
CASSEISLRGLGEKLFF	TRBJ1-4	TRBV2
CAWSGGQPTDTQYF	TRBJ2-3	TRBV30
CASSQDLGGAQVRAEAFF	TRBJ1-1	TRBV4-1
CSVEVAGMNTQYF	TRBJ2-5	TRBV29-1
CASSFWTGATYGYTF	TRBJ1-2	TRBV5-1
CSASGGNEQFF	TRBJ2-1	TRBV20-1
CASSSKLAGSQETQYF	TRBJ2-5	TRBV5-4
CASSSGLATDTQYF	TRBJ2-3	TRBV7-3
CASRPTSGDYNEQFF	TRBJ2-1	TRBV5-5
CASRLGQLNEKLFF	TRBJ1-4	TRBV3-1/TRBV3-2
CASSFEGPYNEQFF	TRBJ2-1	TRBV11-3
CASSLVAPEEGQGYTF	TRBJ1-2	TRBV13
CASATGLDSPLHF	TRBJ1-6	TRBV6-4
CASTGILNTEAFF	TRBJ1-1	TRBV19
CASSPHSNTEAFF	TRBJ1-1	TRBV18